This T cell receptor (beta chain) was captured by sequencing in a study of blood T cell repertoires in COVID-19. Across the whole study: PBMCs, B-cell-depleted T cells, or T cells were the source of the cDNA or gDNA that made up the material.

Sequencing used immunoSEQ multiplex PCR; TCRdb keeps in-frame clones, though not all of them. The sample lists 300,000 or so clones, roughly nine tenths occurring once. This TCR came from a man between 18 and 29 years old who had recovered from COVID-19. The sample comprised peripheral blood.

Here the CDR3 reads CATSDLGCGCSYNEQFF. The DNA for the CDR3 is TGTGCCACCAGTGATTTGGGTTGCGGGTGCTCCTACAATGAGCAGTTCTTC. J is TRBJ2-1 and V is TRBV24-1; weak D call: TRBD2 (5 bases). V was pared by 0 bases and J by 0 bases, with 11 bases between. The CDR3 length is 17 residues. The germline gives CDR1 KGHDR, CDR2 SFDVKD.